These 21 T cell receptor beta chains were all obtained from the same sample, sequenced in a study of STAT3 mutations in large granular lymphocyte leukemia. General study findings and limits: At least one immunodominant TCR beta clonotype appeared in every T-cell large granular lymphocyte leukemia patient.

The method was immunoSEQ multiplex PCR; TCRdb's version includes in-frame clones alone and lacks a portion of them. The data contain approximately 12,000 clones, roughly nine tenths of them singletons. These receptors' targets are unknown. Input material: peripheral blood mononuclear cells. Source of these receptors: a man between 40 and 49 years old with T-cell large granular lymphocyte leukemia. Some clones in this sample may be carry-over from other donors' samples.

The chain carries TRBV5-4 and TRBJ2-7; D unresolved. The CDR3 contains 12 residues. V gave up 4 bases and J gave up 3 bases, with 8 bases separating them. Germline assignment: CDR1 SGHNT and CDR2 YYREEE (reference sequence). CDR3: CASSQLNYEQYF. The CDR3, as DNA: TGTGCCAGCAGCCAACTTAACTACGAGCAGTACTTC.

The gene calls are TRBV6-5 and TRBJ1-1; 7 bases are a match to TRBD1. This CDR3 is 14 amino acids long. Germline-derived CDR1 and CDR2 are MNHEY and SVGAGI. Unmatched junction bases numbered 4, after V lost 5 bases and J lost 1 base. For the CDR3, the DNA is TGTGCCAGCAGTCTCTGGACAGGGAACACTGAAGCTTTCTTT. The encoded protein is CASSLWTGNTEAFF.

The chain has TRBV5-1 and TRBJ1-5; weak D call: TRBD1 (6 bases). The CDR3 runs to 14 residues. Germline V gene sequence: CDR1 SGHRS, CDR2 YFSETQ. V gave up 4 bases and J gave up 3 bases, with 11 bases separating them. CDR3 in amino acids: CASSEGGINQPQHF. CDR3 bases: TGCGCCAGCAGCGAGGGGGGGATCAATCAGCCCCAGCATTTT. Based on the CDR3 plus reference TRBV5-1 and TRBJ1-5, the full variable domain is KAGVTQTPRYLIKTRGQQVTLSCSPISGHRSVSWYQQTPGQGLQFLFEYFSETQRNKGNFPGRFSGRQFSNSRSEMNVSTLELGDSALYLCASSEGGINQPQHFGDGTRLSIL.

The chain recombines TRBV5-1 with TRBJ1-1; 7 nucleotides agree with TRBD1. CDR3 length equals 16 residues. V shed 4 bases, J shed 0 bases, and the junction held 9 bases outside the gene matches. Germline CDR1 reads SGHRS; CDR2 reads YFSETQ. CDR3 amino acids: CASSQEPQGVNTEAFF. The CDR3 nucleotides are TGCGCCAGCAGCCAAGAACCCCAGGGGGTGAACACTGAAGCTTTCTTT.

Comments on this clone: The junction shows a germline mismatch at one end, possibly a read error. V is TRBV7-9 and J is TRBJ2-7, with unresolved D. The germline gives CDR1 SEHNR, CDR2 FQNEAQ (reference sequence). The CDR3 is 14 residues long. The CDR3 is CASSLGANSYKQYF. In nucleotides, the CDR3 is TGTGCCAGCAGCTTAGGCGCTAACTCCTACAAGCAGTACTTC. Filled out from reference TRBV7-9 and TRBJ2-7, the complete variable domain reads DTGVSQNPRHKITKRGQNVTFRCDPISEHNRLYWYRQTLGQGPEFLTYFQNEAQLEKSRLLSDRFSAERPKGSFSTLEIQRTEQGDSAMYLCASSLGANSYKQYFGPGTRLTVT.

The chain recombines TRBV5-1 with TRBJ2-3; 7 bases agree with TRBD2. This CDR3 is built from 16 residues. The V and J ends lost 0 bases and 4 bases, in that order; junction bases with no gene match: 8. Germline V gene data show CDR1 as SGHRS and CDR2 as YFSETQ. Written as DNA, the CDR3 is TGCGCCAGCAGCTTGGAAGGTCGGGGGGTCGCAGATACGCAGTATTTT. Protein sequence: CASSLEGRGVADTQYF.

The gene calls are TRBV6-5 and TRBJ1-4; weak D call: TRBD1 (6 bases). V dropped 6 bases and J dropped 5 bases, with 16 bases sitting between them. CDR3 size: 15 residues. Germline V gene lookup returns CDR1 MNHEY and CDR2 SVGAGI. Here the CDR3 reads CASSRGVGGNEKLFF. As DNA, the CDR3 is TGTGCCAGCAGCCGGGGGGTGGGGGGCAATGAAAAACTGTTTTTT.

V gene TRBV4-3 combines with J gene TRBJ1-1; D is uncertain. Germline V CDR1 and CDR2: LGHNA, YSLEER. Trimming stripped 0 bases from V and 8 bases from J, with 10 bases between. The CDR3 is 13 residues long. CDR3 DNA: TGCGCCAGCAGCCAAGATGGTCCCAGGGAAGCTTTCTTT. As protein: CASSQDGPREAFF.

The chain recombines TRBV5-6 with TRBJ1-1; no clear D. Trimming removed 0 bases from V and 0 bases from J, with 9 bases in between. Germline V gene lookup returns CDR1 SGHDT and CDR2 YYEEEE. CDR3 length: 15 residues. The CDR3 DNA sequence: TGTGCCAGCAGCTTGGCCACGCTAGTGAACACTGAAGCTTTCTTT. Encoded protein: CASSLATLVNTEAFF.

The chain's CDR3 is CASSPLGDRAGEAFF. In DNA form, the CDR3 reads TGTGCCAGCAGCCCACTGGGGGACAGGGCGGGTGAAGCTTTCTTT. The gene calls are TRBV5-4 and TRBJ1-1; the match to TRBD1 covers 9 bases. The CDR3 is 15 residues long. Germline-derived CDR1 and CDR2 are SGHNT and YYREEE (reference sequence). V trimming: 4 bases; J trimming: 7 bases; junction bases outside the gene matches: 11.

The chain links TRBV5-1 to TRBJ2-3; no reliable D call. The CDR3 contains 13 residues. The V and J ends lost 1 base and 1 base respectively, with 4 bases between them. The germline CDR1 and CDR2 sequences are SGHRS and YFSETQ. CDR3 in amino acids: CASSLTRTDTQYF. In nucleotides, the CDR3 is TGCGCCAGCAGCTTGACTCGCACAGATACGCAGTATTTT.

The J gene is TRBJ1-4, the V gene TRBV27, with D uncertain. Trimming removed 3 bases from V and 5 bases from J, with 7 bases in between. Germline V gene lookup returns CDR1 MNHEY and CDR2 SMNVEV (reference sequence). There are 13 residues in the CDR3. The CDR3, as DNA: TGTGCCAGCAGTTTGAACTACAATGAAAAACTGTTTTTT. This sequence encodes CASSLNYNEKLFF.

The gene calls are TRBV20-1 and TRBJ2-7, with 11 bases identical to TRBD1. This CDR3 contains 10 residues. Unmatched junction bases numbered 0, after V lost 5 bases and J lost 9 bases. Germline V gene data show CDR1 as DFQATT and CDR2 as SNEGSKA (reference sequence). CDR3 protein: CSAGTGGQYF. The CDR3 bases are TGCAGTGCTGGGACAGGGGGGCAGTACTTC.

The chain is built from TRBV5-1 and TRBJ1-1, with 8 bases that match TRBD1. Germline CDR1 reads SGHRS; CDR2 reads YFSETQ. This CDR3 spans 16 amino acids. With 0 bases clipped from V and 5 bases from J, the junction kept 9 bases outside the gene matches. The CDR3, as DNA: TGCGCCAGCAGCTTGGAGAACGGGCAGGGGGCTACTGAAGCTTTCTTT. Residues: CASSLENGQGATEAFF.

The chain has TRBV5-1 and TRBJ2-5; no firm D call. Germline values: CDR1 SGHRS, CDR2 YFSETQ. CDR3 length: 14 residues. V was trimmed by 0 bases and J by 1 base, leaving 7 bases between them. This CDR3 reads CASSLVTLQETQYF. In DNA, the CDR3 is TGCGCCAGCAGCTTGGTTACACTCCAAGAGACCCAGTACTTC.

The rearrangement uses TRBV10-3 and TRBJ2-1, with 12 bases that match TRBD2. Germline lookup yields CDR1 ENHRY and CDR2 SYGVKD. The ends lost 0 bases at V and 5 bases at J; junction bases unmatched: 5. The CDR3 covers 17 residues. CDR3 residues: CAISESKTSGGNNEQFF. The DNA for the CDR3 is TGTGCCATCAGTGAGTCGAAGACTAGCGGGGGTAACAATGAGCAGTTCTTC.

CDR3: CASSYSMPTGPQPQHF. In DNA form, the CDR3 reads TGTGCCAGCAGTTACTCGATGCCCACAGGTCCTCAGCCCCAGCATTTT. The J gene is TRBJ1-5, the V gene TRBV6-5, with D possibly being TRBD1 (5 bases). CDR3 length: 16 residues. Germline lookup yields CDR1 MNHEY and CDR2 SVGAGI. Trimming left V 0 bases short and J 6 bases short, with 15 bases between.

This clone is a singleton in its sample. This sequence joins TRBV13 and TRBJ1-4; TRBD1 agrees at 8 bases. The CDR3 covers 17 residues. Germline V CDR1 and CDR2: PRHDT, FYEKMQ (reference sequence). J lost 7 bases, V lost 3 bases, and 13 bases had no gene match. In DNA form, the CDR3 reads TGTGCCAGCAGCTTCGCCCGTCGGACAGGGCTGGGTGAAAAACTGTTTTTT. Protein sequence: CASSFARRTGLGEKLFF.

V usage is TRBV18 and J usage is TRBJ1-5; the D gene is possibly TRBD1 (5 bases). The CDR3 is 15 amino acids. Per the germline V gene, CDR1 is KGHSH and CDR2 is LQKENI. Trimming cost V 2 bases and J 0 bases, with 8 bases left between them. The CDR3 loop reads CASSPEGTSNQPQHF. CDR3 DNA: TGTGCCAGCTCACCAGAGGGGACTAGCAATCAGCCCCAGCATTTT.

The chain is built from TRBV5-1 and TRBJ1-2; 7 bases match TRBD1. Germline CDR1 SGHRS, CDR2 YFSETQ. The length of the CDR3 is 13 residues. V gave up 2 bases and J gave up 4 bases; unmatched junction bases: 2. DNA of the CDR3: TGCGCCAGCAGCTTCGAGGGGGCCTATGGCTACACCTTC. It yields the protein CASSFEGAYGYTF.

This chain connects TRBV7-2 to TRBJ2-5; tentatively, D is TRBD1 or TRBD2 (5 bases each). V lost 1 base and J 3 bases, leaving 9 bases between the germline ends. CDR1 is SGHTA and CDR2 is FQGNSA in the germline V gene. This CDR3 is built from 14 residues. This CDR3 reads CASSLGGLEETQYF. The DNA for the CDR3 is TGTGCCAGCAGCTTAGGGGGGTTAGAAGAGACCCAGTACTTC.